The TCR beta chain described here comes from a study of cytomegalovirus exposure and HLA in healthy donors. Regarding the study as a whole: V- and J-gene trimming in TCR beta was tied to a missense DCLRE1C variant by an analysis performed later. What a later analysis reportedly showed was that an Asian-associated ancestry cluster had fewer N-insertions than the roughly 670-donor mean. What a later analysis showed was that several of the most significant clusters appeared linked to common viral pathogens.

To note about this clone: Antigen unknown.

Germline CDR1 LNHDA, CDR2 SQIVND (reference sequence). Trimming removed 0 bases at V and 2 bases at J, with 13 bases between. The CDR3 covers 16 residues. Both 60 Vbeta primers and 13 Jbeta primers went into the PCR. Original processing notes: About 11 million shared chains were among the approximately 80 million unique TCR beta chains that a later analysis counted. Sequencing used immunoSEQ multiplex PCR; TCRdb keeps in-frame clones, though not all of them. V, J and clone size are taken as reported in that table, and D and trimming were inferred from the DNA itself. The table has roughly 170,000 clones, around 82% seen once; the top ten hold about 1.5%.

This sequence joins TRBV19 and TRBJ2-5, with D perhaps TRBD2 (5 bases). Sequencing was carried out using PBMCs. This receptor was identified in a male donor in good health and CMV-seronegative. The CDR3 bases are TGTGCCAGTAGTATAGATCGAGGACTCAATCAAGAGACCCAGTACTTC. Translated: CASSIDRGLNQETQYF.